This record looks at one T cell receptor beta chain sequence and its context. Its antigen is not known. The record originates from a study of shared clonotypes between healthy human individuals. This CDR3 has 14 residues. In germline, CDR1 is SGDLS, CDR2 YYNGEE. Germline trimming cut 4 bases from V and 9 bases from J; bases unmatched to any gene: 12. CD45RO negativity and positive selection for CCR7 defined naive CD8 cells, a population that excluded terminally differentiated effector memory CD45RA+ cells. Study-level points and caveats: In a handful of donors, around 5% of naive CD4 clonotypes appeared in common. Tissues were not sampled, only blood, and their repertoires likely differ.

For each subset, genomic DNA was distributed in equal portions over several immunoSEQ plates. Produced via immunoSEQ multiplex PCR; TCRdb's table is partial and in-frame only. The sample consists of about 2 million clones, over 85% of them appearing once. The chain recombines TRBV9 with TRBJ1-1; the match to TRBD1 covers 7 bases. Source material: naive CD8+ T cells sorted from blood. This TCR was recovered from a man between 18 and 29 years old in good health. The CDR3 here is CASSPRPGQEKAFF. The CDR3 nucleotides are TGTGCCAGCAGCCCCCGTCCCGGACAGGAGAAAGCTTTCTTT.